This T cell receptor beta chain was profiled in a study of CD8+ T cells in alopecia areata. Markers used for sorting pooled cutaneous lymph node cells were CD4, CD8alpha, NKG2D, NKG2ACE and others. Isolated RNA was reverse transcribed into cDNA used as the sequencing template. This table comes from immunoSEQ multiplex PCR, and its TCRdb copy is limited to in-frame clones, with some not included. In total the sample includes over 250,000 clones, none of them seen once. This clone was counted only a few times. What it binds is not known. The genes are named according to mouse. Overall study results and limits: With patients, TCR sharing proved less clear than in mice, a difference possibly related to HLA.

This receptor was identified in a C3H/HeJ mouse with alopecia areata. The mouse line has the MHC haplotype H2-k. The sequencing input was CD4+ T cells sorted from a lymph node.

CDR3 DNA, as far as it was read: TGTGCCAGCAGTCTGGGGCACCAAGAC. This translates into CASSLGHQD. The whole CDR3 protein is CASSLGHQDTQYF. The chain has TRBV19 and TRBJ2-5, with D possibly being TRBD2 (6 bases). Read coverage stops 4 residues before the CDR3 terminus; the germline J gene supplies the remainder. Per the germline V gene, CDR1 is FNHDT and CDR2 is SITEND (reference sequence). The V and J ends lost 4 bases and 1 base respectively, with 7 bases between them. The CDR3 covers 13 residues.